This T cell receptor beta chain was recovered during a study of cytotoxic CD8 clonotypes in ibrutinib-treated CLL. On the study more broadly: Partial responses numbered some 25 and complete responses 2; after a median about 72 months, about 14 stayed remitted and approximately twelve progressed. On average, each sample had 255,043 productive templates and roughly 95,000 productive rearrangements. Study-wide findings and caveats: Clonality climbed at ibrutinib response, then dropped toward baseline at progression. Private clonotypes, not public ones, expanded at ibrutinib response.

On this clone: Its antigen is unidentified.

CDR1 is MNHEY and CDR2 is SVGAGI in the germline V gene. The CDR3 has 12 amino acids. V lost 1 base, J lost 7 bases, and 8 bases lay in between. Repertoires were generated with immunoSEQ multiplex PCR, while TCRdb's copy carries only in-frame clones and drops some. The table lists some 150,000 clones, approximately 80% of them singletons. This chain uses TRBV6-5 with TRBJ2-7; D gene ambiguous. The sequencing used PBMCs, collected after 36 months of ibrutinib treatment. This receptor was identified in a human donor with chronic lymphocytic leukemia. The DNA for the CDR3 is TGTGCCAGCAGTTACTTTGACGGGGAGCAGTACTTC. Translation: CASSYFDGEQYF.